The clone carrying this T cell receptor beta chain has more than one count but fewer than ten. Its target is not known. Quantitative 5'-RACE with molecular barcodes was used to make the TCR beta libraries. Using its own MiXCR run on the 5' RACE reads, TCRdb lists one record per CDR3 protein. The sample holds 330,000 or so distinct CDR3 sequences, around 7.6% seen once. The data belong to a study of CD8 T cells in ankylosing spondylitis. Study results and limitations: Disease-linked clones had a CD8+ phenotype and relatively low frequency in peripheral blood. There were earlier reports of some motif variants in reactive arthritis synovial fluid and blood. Enrichment of disease-linked clones was reportedly significant in matched ankylosing spondylitis synovial fluid. Ankylosing spondylitis blood appeared to carry a characteristic TCR beta motif of fewer than 10 highly homologous variants.

The germline V gene encodes CDR1 GTSNPN and CDR2 SVGIG (reference sequence). The CDR3 is 12 residues long. V was pared by 6 bases and J by 2 bases, with 11 bases between. The clonotype originates from a male donor with ankylosing spondylitis. The rearrangement joins TRBV30 to TRBJ2-7, with D possibly being TRBD1 or TRBD2 (5 bases each). The sequenced sample was blood, either unsorted or a sorted T cell fraction (not recorded which). Here the CDR3 DNA reads TGTGCCTGCACGGGACGGCCCTACGAGCAGTACTTC. This gives the protein CACTGRPYEQYF.